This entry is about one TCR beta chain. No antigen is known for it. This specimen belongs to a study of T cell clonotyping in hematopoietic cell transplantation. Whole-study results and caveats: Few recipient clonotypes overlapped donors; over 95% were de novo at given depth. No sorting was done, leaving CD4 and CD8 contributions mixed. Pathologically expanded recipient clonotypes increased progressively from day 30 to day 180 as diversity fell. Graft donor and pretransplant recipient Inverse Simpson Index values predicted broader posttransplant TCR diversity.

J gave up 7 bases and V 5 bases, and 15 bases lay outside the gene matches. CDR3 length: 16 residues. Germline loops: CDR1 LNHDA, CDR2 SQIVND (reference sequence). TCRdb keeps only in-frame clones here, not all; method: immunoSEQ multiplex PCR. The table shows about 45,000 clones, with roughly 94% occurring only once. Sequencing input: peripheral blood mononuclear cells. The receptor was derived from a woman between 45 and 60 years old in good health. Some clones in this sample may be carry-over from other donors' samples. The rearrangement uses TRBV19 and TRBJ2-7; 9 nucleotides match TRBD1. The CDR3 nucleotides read TGTGCCAGTAGTTCCAACAGGGGGCCCAGCGTTGAGGAGCAGTACTTC. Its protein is CASSSNRGPSVEEQYF.